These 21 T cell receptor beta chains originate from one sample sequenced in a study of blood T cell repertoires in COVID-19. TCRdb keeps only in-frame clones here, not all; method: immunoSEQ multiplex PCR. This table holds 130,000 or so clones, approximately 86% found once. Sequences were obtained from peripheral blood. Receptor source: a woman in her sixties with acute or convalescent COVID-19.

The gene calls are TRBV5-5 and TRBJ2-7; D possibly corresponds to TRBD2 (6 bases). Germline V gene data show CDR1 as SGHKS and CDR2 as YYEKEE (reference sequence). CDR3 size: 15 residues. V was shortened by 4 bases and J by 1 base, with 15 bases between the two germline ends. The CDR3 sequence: CASSREAALSYEQYF. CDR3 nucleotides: TGTGCCAGCAGCAGGGAGGCAGCCTTATCCTACGAGCAGTACTTC.

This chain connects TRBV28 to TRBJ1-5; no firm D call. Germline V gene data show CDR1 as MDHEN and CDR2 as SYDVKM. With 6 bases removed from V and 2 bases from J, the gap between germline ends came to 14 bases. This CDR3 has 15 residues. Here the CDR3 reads CASRGGGWGNQPQHF. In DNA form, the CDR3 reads TGTGCCAGCAGGGGAGGTGGATGGGGCAATCAGCCCCAGCATTTT.

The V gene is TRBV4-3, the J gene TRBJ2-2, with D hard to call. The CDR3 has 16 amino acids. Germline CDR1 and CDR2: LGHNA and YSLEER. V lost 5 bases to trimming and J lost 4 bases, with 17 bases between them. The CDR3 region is CASSTHLGLGTGELFF. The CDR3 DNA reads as TGCGCCAGCAGCACACATCTCGGGTTGGGCACCGGGGAGCTGTTTTTT.

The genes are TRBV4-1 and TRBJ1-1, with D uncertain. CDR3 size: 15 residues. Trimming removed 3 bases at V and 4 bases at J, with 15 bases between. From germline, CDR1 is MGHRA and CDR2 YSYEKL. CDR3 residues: CASSQVEALGTEAFF. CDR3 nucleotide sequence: TGCGCCAGCAGCCAGGTCGAGGCCTTGGGCACTGAAGCTTTCTTT.

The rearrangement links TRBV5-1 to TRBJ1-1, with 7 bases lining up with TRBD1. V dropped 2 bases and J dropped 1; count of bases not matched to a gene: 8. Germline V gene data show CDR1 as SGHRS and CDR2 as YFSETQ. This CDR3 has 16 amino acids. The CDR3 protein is CASSFGSTGRNTEAFF. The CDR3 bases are TGCGCCAGCAGCTTCGGGTCGACAGGGCGGAACACTGAAGCTTTCTTT.

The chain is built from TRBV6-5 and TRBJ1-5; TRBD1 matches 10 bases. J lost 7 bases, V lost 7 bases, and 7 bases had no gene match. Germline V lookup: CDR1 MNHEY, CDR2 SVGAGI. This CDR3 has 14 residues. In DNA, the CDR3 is TGTGCCAGCATTTCGACAGGGGGCTACCAGCCCCAGCATTTT. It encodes CASISTGGYQPQHF.

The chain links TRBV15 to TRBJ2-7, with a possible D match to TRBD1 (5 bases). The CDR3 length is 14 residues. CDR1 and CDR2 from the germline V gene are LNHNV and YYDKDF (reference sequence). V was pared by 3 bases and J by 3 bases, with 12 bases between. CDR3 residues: CATSSFDRSYEQYF. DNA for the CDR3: TGTGCCACCAGCAGTTTCGACAGAAGCTACGAGCAGTACTTC.

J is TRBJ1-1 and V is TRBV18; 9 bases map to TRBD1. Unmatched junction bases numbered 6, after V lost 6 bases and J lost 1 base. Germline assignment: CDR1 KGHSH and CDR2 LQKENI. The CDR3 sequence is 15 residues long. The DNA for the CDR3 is TGTGCCAGCTCCCAATTGGGACAGGGGAACACTGAAGCTTTCTTT. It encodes CASSQLGQGNTEAFF.

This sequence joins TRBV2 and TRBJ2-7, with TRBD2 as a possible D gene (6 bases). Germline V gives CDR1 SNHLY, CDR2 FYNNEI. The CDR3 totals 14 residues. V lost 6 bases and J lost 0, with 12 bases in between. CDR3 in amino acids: CASRSGLSSYEQYF. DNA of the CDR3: TGTGCCAGCAGGTCGGGACTTAGCTCCTACGAGCAGTACTTC.

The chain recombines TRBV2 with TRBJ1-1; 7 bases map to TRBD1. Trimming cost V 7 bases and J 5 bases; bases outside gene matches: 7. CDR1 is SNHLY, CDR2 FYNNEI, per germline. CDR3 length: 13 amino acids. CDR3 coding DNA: TGTGCCAGCATAAAGCGACAGGGAACTGAAGCTTTCTTT. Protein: CASIKRQGTEAFF. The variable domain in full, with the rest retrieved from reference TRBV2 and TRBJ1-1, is EPEVTQTPSHQVTQMGQEVILRCVPISNHLYFYWYRQILGQKVEFLVSFYNNEISEKSEIFDDQFSVERPDGSNFTLKIRSTKLEDSAMYFCASIKRQGTEAFFGQGTRLTVV.

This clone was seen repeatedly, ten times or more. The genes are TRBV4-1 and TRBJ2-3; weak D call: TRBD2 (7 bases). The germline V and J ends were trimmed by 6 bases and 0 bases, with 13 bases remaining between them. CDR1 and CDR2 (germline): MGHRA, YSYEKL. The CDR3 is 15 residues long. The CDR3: CASRSGGRSTDTQYF. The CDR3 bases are TGCGCCAGCAGATCCGGGGGGCGAAGCACAGATACGCAGTATTTT.

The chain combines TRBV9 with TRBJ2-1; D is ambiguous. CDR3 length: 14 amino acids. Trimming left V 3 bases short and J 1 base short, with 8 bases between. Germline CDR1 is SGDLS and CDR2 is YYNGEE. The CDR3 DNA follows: TGTGCCAGCAGCGCCCCGGGTTCCTACAATGAGCAGTTCTTC. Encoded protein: CASSAPGSYNEQFF. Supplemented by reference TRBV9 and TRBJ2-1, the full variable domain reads DSGVTQTPKHLITATGQRVTLRCSPRSGDLSVYWYQQSLDQGLQFLIQYYNGEERAKGNILERFSAQQFPDLHSELNLSSLELGDSALYFCASSAPGSYNEQFFGPGTRLTVL.

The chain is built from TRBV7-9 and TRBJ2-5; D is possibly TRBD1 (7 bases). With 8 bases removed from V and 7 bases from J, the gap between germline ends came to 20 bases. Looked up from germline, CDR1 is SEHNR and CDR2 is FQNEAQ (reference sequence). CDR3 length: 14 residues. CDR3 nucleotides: TGTGCCAGCGGTCAGCCAGGGGGGTTCGGGACCCAGTACTTC. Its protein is CASGQPGGFGTQYF. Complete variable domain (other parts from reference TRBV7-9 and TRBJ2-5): DTGVSQNPRHKITKRGQNVTFRCDPISEHNRLYWYRQTLGQGPEFLTYFQNEAQLEKSRLLSDRFSAERPKGSFSTLEIQRTEQGDSAMYLCASGQPGGFGTQYFGPGTRLLVL.

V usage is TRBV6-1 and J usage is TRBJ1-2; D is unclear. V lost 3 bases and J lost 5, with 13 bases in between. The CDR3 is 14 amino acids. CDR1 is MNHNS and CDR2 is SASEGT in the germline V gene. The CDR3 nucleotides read TGTGCCAGCAGTGATGACCGGGTATCTTATGGCTACACCTTC. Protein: CASSDDRVSYGYTF.

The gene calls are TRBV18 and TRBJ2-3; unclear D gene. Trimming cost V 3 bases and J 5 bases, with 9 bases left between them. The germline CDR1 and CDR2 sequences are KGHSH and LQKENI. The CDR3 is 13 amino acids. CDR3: CASSPQMRDTQYF. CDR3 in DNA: TGTGCCAGCTCACCCCAAATGAGAGATACGCAGTATTTT.

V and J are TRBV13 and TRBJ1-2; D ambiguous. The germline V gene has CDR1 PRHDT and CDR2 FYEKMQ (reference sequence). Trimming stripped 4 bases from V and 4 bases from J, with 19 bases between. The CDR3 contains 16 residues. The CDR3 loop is CASSSSGSPASYGYTF. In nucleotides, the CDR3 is TGTGCCAGCAGCTCGAGCGGATCCCCAGCCTCCTATGGCTACACCTTC.

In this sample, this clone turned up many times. The CDR3 sequence is CASSVEAPGYNEQFF. For the CDR3, the DNA is TGTGCCAGCAGCGTAGAGGCCCCGGGCTACAATGAGCAGTTCTTC. The chain combines TRBV9 with TRBJ2-1, with unresolved D. Between the trimmed V and J ends, which lost 0 bases and 3 bases, there was a span of 10 bases. CDR3 length: 15 amino acids. CDR1 is SGDLS and CDR2 is YYNGEE in the germline V gene.

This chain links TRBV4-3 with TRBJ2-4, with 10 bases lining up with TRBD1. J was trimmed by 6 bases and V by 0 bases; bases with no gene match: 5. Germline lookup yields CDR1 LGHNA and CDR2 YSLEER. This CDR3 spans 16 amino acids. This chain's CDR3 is CASSQDRWDRGNIQYF. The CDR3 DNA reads TGCGCCAGCAGCCAAGATCGATGGGACAGGGGAAACATTCAGTACTTC.

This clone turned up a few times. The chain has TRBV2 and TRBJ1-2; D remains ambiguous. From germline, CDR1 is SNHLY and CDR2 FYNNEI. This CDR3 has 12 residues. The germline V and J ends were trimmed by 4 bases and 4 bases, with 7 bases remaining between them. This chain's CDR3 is CASSVLAYGYTF. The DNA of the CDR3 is TGTGCCAGCAGTGTCCTGGCCTATGGCTACACCTTC.

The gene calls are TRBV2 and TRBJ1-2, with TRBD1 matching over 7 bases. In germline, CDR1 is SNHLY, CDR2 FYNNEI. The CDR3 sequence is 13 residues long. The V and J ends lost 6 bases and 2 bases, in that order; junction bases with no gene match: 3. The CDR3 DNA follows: TGTGCCAGCAGGAAGGGGGCGAACTATGGCTACACCTTC. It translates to CASRKGANYGYTF.

CDR3 bases: TGTGCCAGCATGGACCGGGGACAAAGGGAGCAGTACTTC. It specifies CASMDRGQREQYF. The J gene is TRBJ2-7, the V gene TRBV13; D perhaps matches TRBD1 (6 bases). The CDR3 sequence is 13 residues long. In germline, CDR1 is PRHDT, CDR2 FYEKMQ (reference sequence). The V gene lost 7 bases and the J gene lost 7 bases, with 17 bases spanning the gap.